One sample yielded the 18 T cell receptor beta chains listed below, sequenced in a study of neoadjuvant anti-PD-1 for oral cavity cancer. TCRdb's table, derived via immunoSEQ multiplex PCR, lists solely in-frame clones and lacks some. The table has some 29,000 clones, more than 65% seen once; the top ten hold nearly 3.5%. Time point described: after neoadjuvant nivolumab, at surgical resection. The sample in question was PBMCs, obtained after nivolumab (anti-PD-1) treatment. The receptors were gathered from a person aged 35-79 years with oral cavity squamous cell carcinoma.

The J gene is TRBJ1-1, the V gene TRBV7-9; D not certain. CDR3 size: 14 residues. V shed 2 bases and J shed 7 bases, with 14 bases lying between them. Germline CDR1 SEHNR, CDR2 FQNEAQ (reference sequence). The CDR3 DNA reads TGTGCCAGCAGCTTATATGATGAGGGATTTGAAGCTTTCTTT. Its translation is CASSLYDEGFEAFF.

The chain recombines TRBV6-5 with TRBJ2-6, with D maybe TRBD2 (5 bases). Germline V gives CDR1 MNHEY, CDR2 SVGAGI. This CDR3 region has 15 residues. Trimming took off 2 bases at V and 3 bases at J, with 8 bases between the two ends. The chain's CDR3 is CASSYGENGANVLTF. CDR3 coding DNA: TGTGCCAGCAGTTACGGGGAGAATGGGGCCAACGTCCTGACTTTC.

The chain couples TRBV10-1 to TRBJ2-1; D is possibly TRBD1 (6 bases). The CDR3 contains 19 residues. CDR1 and CDR2 (germline): WNHNN, SYGVQD (reference sequence). V gave up 3 bases and J gave up 3 bases, with 24 bases separating them. The CDR3 nucleotides read TGCGCCAGCAGTGATGGCACAGGGTCGGTAAAACAGATCTACAATGAGCAGTTCTTC. Encoded protein: CASSDGTGSVKQIYNEQFF.

The chain employs TRBV30 and TRBJ1-1; no clear D. This CDR3 region has 13 residues. Germline V lookup: CDR1 GTSNPN, CDR2 SVGIG (reference sequence). V lost 0 bases and J 4 bases, leaving 9 bases between the germline ends. The CDR3 loop reads CAWSVAARTEAFF. CDR3 sequence (DNA): TGTGCCTGGAGTGTCGCGGCACGCACTGAAGCTTTCTTT.

V and J are TRBV14 and TRBJ1-6; D gene uncertain. The CDR3 sequence is 12 residues long. Trimming removed 6 bases from V and 6 bases from J, with 6 bases in between. CDR1 is SGHDN and CDR2 is FVKESK in the germline V gene. The CDR3 bases are TGTGCCAGCAGTGGCCTTAATTCACCCCTCCACTTT. Protein sequence: CASSGLNSPLHF.

This clone was counted between two and nine times. The J gene is TRBJ1-1, the V gene TRBV4-1; 7 bases agree with TRBD1. The CDR3 extends over 16 amino acids. The germline V gene encodes CDR1 MGHRA and CDR2 YSYEKL. V trimming: 2 bases; J trimming: 3 bases; junction bases outside the gene matches: 9. The chain's CDR3 is CASSQTGDSFYTEAFF. CDR3 bases: TGCGCCAGCAGCCAAACAGGGGACAGCTTTTACACTGAAGCTTTCTTT.

The V gene is TRBV28, the J gene TRBJ2-7, with D hard to call. The V gene's germline CDR1 is MDHEN and CDR2 SYDVKM. CDR3 length equals 15 residues. The germline V and J ends were trimmed by 6 bases and 0 bases, with 15 bases remaining between them. The CDR3 sequence: CASRLPGPNSYEQYF. The CDR3, as DNA: TGTGCCAGCAGACTTCCCGGGCCTAACTCCTACGAGCAGTACTTC.

The chain recombines TRBV2 with TRBJ1-5; 7 positions match TRBD1. The V segment lost 7 bases and the J segment 1 base; nucleotides outside the gene matches: 16. The CDR3 totals 18 residues. Germline CDR1 and CDR2: SNHLY and FYNNEI. DNA of the CDR3: TGTGCCAGCACCCAAGGGGGCTGGGGCAGCACAAGCAATCAGCCCCAGCATTTT. It is translated as CASTQGGWGSTSNQPQHF.

The chain is built from TRBV19 and TRBJ1-1; tentatively, D is TRBD1 (6 bases). Germline CDR1 is LNHDA and CDR2 is SQIVND (reference sequence). This CDR3 comprises 13 residues. V was trimmed by 6 bases and J by 3 bases, leaving 11 bases between them. In DNA, the CDR3 is TGTGCCAGTAGCAAATCAGGGGACACTGAAGCTTTCTTT. It encodes CASSKSGDTEAFF. Full variable domain (missing parts from reference TRBV19 and TRBJ1-1): DGGITQSPKYLFRKEGQNVTLSCEQNLNHDAMYWYRQDPGQGLRLIYYSQIVNDFQKGDIAEGYSVSREKKESFPLTVTSAQKNPTAFYLCASSKSGDTEAFFGQGTRLTVV.

The chain has TRBV6-1 and TRBJ2-7; the match to TRBD1 covers 8 bases. The CDR3 totals 15 residues. Trimming at V came to 6 bases and at J to 5 bases, leaving 12 bases not matched to a gene. The germline CDR1 and CDR2 sequences are MNHNS and SASEGT. This chain's CDR3 is CASRGSRTGSNEQYF. The DNA of the CDR3 is TGTGCCAGCAGGGGTAGCCGGACAGGGTCGAACGAGCAGTACTTC.

CDR3 in amino acids: CASGIPGHPLGGYTF. CDR3 nucleotides: TGTGCCAGCGGTATACCGGGACACCCGCTGGGCGGCTACACCTTC. The chain uses TRBV6-5 and TRBJ1-2, with D perhaps TRBD1 (6 bases). The CDR3 has 15 amino acids. CDR1 is MNHEY and CDR2 is SVGAGI in the germline V gene. Trimming pared 8 bases from V and 8 bases from J, leaving 24 bases between.

V gene TRBV13 combines with J gene TRBJ2-1; 9 nucleotides line up with TRBD2. Trimming took 4 bases from V and 4 from J; bases not matched to a gene: 8. The CDR3 is 16 amino acids. Germline V gene data show CDR1 as PRHDT and CDR2 as FYEKMQ (reference sequence). CDR3 in amino acids: CASSSLTSGSYNEQFF. DNA for the CDR3: TGTGCCAGCAGCTCCCTAACTAGCGGGTCGTACAATGAGCAGTTCTTC.

V usage is TRBV19 and J usage is TRBJ1-5; D unclear. The V gene lost 1 base and the J gene lost 3 bases, with 7 bases spanning the gap. This CDR3 has 14 amino acids. The germline V gene has CDR1 LNHDA and CDR2 SQIVND (reference sequence). CDR3 sequence: CASSIGPLNQPQHF. CDR3 coding DNA: TGTGCCAGTAGTATAGGGCCACTCAATCAGCCCCAGCATTTT.

The rearrangement links TRBV27 to TRBJ1-2, with D tentatively TRBD1 (5 bases). CDR3 size: 15 residues. Germline V gene data show CDR1 as MNHEY and CDR2 as SMNVEV (reference sequence). V gave up 1 base and J gave up 5 bases, with 14 bases separating them. The CDR3 region is CASSLWPGGLYGYTF. In nucleotides, the CDR3 is TGTGCCAGCAGTTTATGGCCGGGGGGACTTTATGGCTACACCTTC.

This sequence joins TRBV30 and TRBJ1-5; possible D gene TRBD1, 6 bases. The germline CDR1 and CDR2 sequences are GTSNPN and SVGIG (reference sequence). The CDR3 totals 13 residues. Trimming took 2 bases from V and 6 from J, leaving 11 bases between them. The CDR3, as DNA: TGTGCCTGGAGTACGCAGGGGAGTCAGCCCCAGCATTTT. Protein product: CAWSTQGSQPQHF.

This chain uses TRBV7-8 with TRBJ2-1; the match to TRBD2 covers 9 bases. V dropped 4 bases and J dropped 2; count of bases not matched to a gene: 12. The germline gives CDR1 SGHVS, CDR2 FQNEAQ. The CDR3 has 18 amino acids. The CDR3 region has the DNA TGTGCCAGCAGCTCTAGGGTACGGGGGACTAGCCCCTACAATGAGCAGTTCTTC. Protein sequence: CASSSRVRGTSPYNEQFF.

The chain has TRBV7-8 and TRBJ1-6; D is undetermined. Germline lookup yields CDR1 SGHVS and CDR2 FQNEAQ. Deletions cut 1 base from V and 12 bases from J, with 4 bases between. The CDR3 is 11 amino acids. CDR3 sequence: CASSLGEPLHF. CDR3 coding DNA: TGTGCCAGCAGCTTAGGCGAACCCCTCCACTTT.

The chain combines TRBV7-2 with TRBJ2-1; TRBD1 matches 10 bases. Germline trimming cut 6 bases from V and 7 bases from J; bases unmatched to any gene: 9. The CDR3 contains 15 residues. CDR1 and CDR2 (germline): SGHTA, FQGNSA. CDR3 nucleotide sequence: TGTGCCAGCAGACCACCGGGACAGGGGTGGAATGAGCAGTTCTTC. As protein: CASRPPGQGWNEQFF.